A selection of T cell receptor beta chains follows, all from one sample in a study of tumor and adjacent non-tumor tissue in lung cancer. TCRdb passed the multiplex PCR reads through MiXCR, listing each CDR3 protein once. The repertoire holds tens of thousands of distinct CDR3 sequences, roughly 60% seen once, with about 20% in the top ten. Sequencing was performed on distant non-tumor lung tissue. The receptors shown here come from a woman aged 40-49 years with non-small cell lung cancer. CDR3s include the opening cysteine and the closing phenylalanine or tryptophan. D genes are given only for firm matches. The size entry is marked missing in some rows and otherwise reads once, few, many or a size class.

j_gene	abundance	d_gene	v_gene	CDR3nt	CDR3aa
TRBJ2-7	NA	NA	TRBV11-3	TGTGCCAGTAGCTACCTATGGGGGTCCTACGAGCAGTATTTC	CASSYLWGSYEQYF
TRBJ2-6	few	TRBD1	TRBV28	TGTGCCAGCAGCCCGCGTGGACAGGGACAATCGGGGGCCAACGTCCTGACTTTC	CASSPRGQGQSGANVLTF
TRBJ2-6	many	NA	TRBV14	TGTGCCAGCAGCCAAAGGGGCGTCGGGGCCAACGTCCTGACTTTC	CASSQRGVGANVLTF
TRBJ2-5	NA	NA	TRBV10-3	TGTGCCTTCAGACCACAGGGACCGGGAGAGACCCAGTACTTC	CAFRPQGPGETQYF
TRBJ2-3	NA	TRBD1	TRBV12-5	TGCGCTTGTGGTTTGTCTCGGACAGGGGGTCTCACAGATACGCAGTATTTT	CACGLSRTGGLTDTQYF
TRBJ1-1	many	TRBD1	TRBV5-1	TGCGCCAGCAGCTTGGGCGGCAGGGGGTTCACTGAAGCTTTCTTT	CASSLGGRGFTEAFF
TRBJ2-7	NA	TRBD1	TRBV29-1	TGCACCGTTGAAGAAGGCCGGGACAGGAGATACTACAAGCAGTACTTC	CTVEEGRDRRYYKQYF
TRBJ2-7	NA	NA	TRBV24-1	TGTGCCACGCAAGGGGCGGACTCCTACGAGCAGTACTTC	CATQGADSYEQYF
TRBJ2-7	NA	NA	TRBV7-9	TGTGCCAGCGGCTCGAGCACGGGTGCCAACCTATACTTCTCCTACGAGCAGTACTTC	CASGSSTGANLYFSYEQYF
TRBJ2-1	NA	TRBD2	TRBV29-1	TGTAGCATCGCGGGACTAGCGGGGGGGGGAAATGAGCAGTTCTTC	CSIAGLAGGGNEQFF
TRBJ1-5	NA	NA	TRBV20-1	TGCAGTGCTAGGGGAAGCAATCAGCCCCATCATTTT	CSARGSNQPHHF
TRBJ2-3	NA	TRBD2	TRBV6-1	TGTGCTATCGGTAGCGGGCGCACGGATACGCAGTATTTT	CAIGSGRTDTQYF
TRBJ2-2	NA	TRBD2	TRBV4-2	TGTGCCAGCAGCCCTAGACTAGCGGGAGGCACCGGGGAGCTAGTTTTT	CASSPRLAGGTGELVF
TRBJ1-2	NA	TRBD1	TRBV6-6	TGTGCCAGCGGCCCCGGGGACAGGGTTACCAATGGCTACACCTTC	CASGPGDRVTNGYTF
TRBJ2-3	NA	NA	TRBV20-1	TGCAGTGGTAGAGCGCCTACACAAGATACGCAGTATTTT	CSGRAPTQDTQYF
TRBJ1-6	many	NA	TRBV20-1	TGCAGTGCTCTTGGGGAGAATTCACCCCTCCACTTT	CSALGENSPLHF
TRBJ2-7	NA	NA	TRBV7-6	TGTGCCAGCACGTTATACCCTGACCCGACCTACAAGCAGTACTTC	CASTLYPDPTYKQYF
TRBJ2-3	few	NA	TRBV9	TGTGCCAGCAGCACCCAAGGCGTTGCGGCAGCAGATACGCAGTATTTT	CASSTQGVAAADTQYF
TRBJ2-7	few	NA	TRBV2	TGTGCCAGCAATCTCTCGGACGAGCAGTACTTC	CASNLSDEQYF
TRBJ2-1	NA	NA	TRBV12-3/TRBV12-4	TGTGCCAGCAGTTTCGGTGGCTGCGATGAGCAGTTCTTC	CASSFGGCDEQFF
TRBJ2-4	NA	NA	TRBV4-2	TGTGCCAGCAGCCAAGAACACGCGACGTGGTTAAACCGAACGGCCAAAAACATTCAGTACTTC	CASSQEHATWLNRTAKNIQYF
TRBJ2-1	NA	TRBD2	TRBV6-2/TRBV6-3	TGTGCCAGCGGACCCTTACTAGCGGGGGATCACAATGAGCAGTTCTTC	CASGPLLAGDHNEQFF
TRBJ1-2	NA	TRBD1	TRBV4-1	TGCGCCAGCAGACAGGGGGGGGTAGCTAACTATGGCCACATCTTC	CASRQGGVANYGHIF
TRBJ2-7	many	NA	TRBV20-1	TGCAGTGCTAGCTGGAAACACTACGAGCAGTACTTC	CSASWKHYEQYF
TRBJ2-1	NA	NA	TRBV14	TGTGCCAGCAGCCAGAGCCTGGGGGCGCGGGGTGAGCAGTTCTTC	CASSQSLGARGEQFF
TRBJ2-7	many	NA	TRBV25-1	TGTGCCAGCAGTGGAACCATTTCCTCCTACGAGCAGTACTTC	CASSGTISSYEQYF
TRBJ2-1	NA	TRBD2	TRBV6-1	TGTGCCGCTAGGCGGGAGGCCGTTCTTGAGCAGTTCTTC	CAARREAVLEQFF
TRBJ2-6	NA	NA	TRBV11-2	TGTGCCAGAAGCTGGTCAGACCTCTTTGGGGCCAACGTGCTGACTTTC	CARSWSDLFGANVLTF
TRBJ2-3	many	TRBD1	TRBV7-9	TGTGCCAGCAGCTTAGGCGACAGGGGGCTTACAGATACGCAGTATTTT	CASSLGDRGLTDTQYF
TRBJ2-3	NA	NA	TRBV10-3	TGTGCCATCAAAACTAGTGGGGGCACAGATACGCAGTATTTT	CAIKTSGGTDTQYF
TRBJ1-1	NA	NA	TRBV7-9	TGTGCCAGTAGCTTCGCTAGGCCAGGGAGTTTGAACACTGAAGCTTTCTTT	CASSFARPGSLNTEAFF
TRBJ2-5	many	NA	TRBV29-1	TGCAGCGTTAGGGGTTGGGAGACCCAGTACTTC	CSVRGWETQYF
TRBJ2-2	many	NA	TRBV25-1	TGTGCCAGCAGTGAGGTACGCTTTGGGAACACCGGGGAGCTGTTTTTT	CASSEVRFGNTGELFF
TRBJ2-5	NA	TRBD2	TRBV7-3	TGTGCCAGCAGCCCTGGGGCTAGCGGTGAGACCCAGTATTTC	CASSPGASGETQYF
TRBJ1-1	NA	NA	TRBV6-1	TGTGCCAGCAGCGTACAGGGTTTAGCAGAAGCTTTCTTT	CASSVQGLAEAFF
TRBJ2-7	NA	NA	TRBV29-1	TGCAGCGTCGGGACATGGCATGACGAACAGTACTTC	CSVGTWHDEQYF
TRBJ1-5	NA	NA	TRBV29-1	TGCAGCGTTGTATCTGAGTCGGATCAGTCCCAGCATTTT	CSVVSESDQSQHF
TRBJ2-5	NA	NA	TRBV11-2	TGTGCCAGCAGCCTCAGTATAGTGGGGGGAAAAGGGACCCAGTACTTC	CASSLSIVGGKGTQYF
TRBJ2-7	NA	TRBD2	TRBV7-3	TGTGCCAGCAGCTTAACAGGCGGGGGGGCCGACGAGCAGTACTTC	CASSLTGGGADEQYF
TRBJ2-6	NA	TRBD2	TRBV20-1	TGCAGTGCTAGGGCTAGCGGACGCTCTGGGGTCAACATCCTGACTTTC	CSARASGRSGVNILTF
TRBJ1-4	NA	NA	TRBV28	TGTGCCAGCAGTTTAAGTGCGGGACCTCTTATTGAAAAACTGTTTTTC	CASSLSAGPLIEKLFF
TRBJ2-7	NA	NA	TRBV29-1	TGCAGCCCGTTTGTACAGGACAATACAGTGAGGTTC	CSPFVQDNTVRF
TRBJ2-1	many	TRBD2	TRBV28	TGTGCCAGCAGCTTTGGACTAGCGGGAGGGGGCAATGAGCAGTTCTTC	CASSFGLAGGGNEQFF
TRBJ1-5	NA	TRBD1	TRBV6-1	TGTGCCAGTAGGACAGGGGGAATGGGCAATCAGCTCCAGCATTTT	CASRTGGMGNQLQHF
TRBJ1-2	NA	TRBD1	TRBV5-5	TGTGCCGGCAGCCAAGCGCGGACAGGGCTAAATGGGGGCTACACCTTC	CAGSQARTGLNGGYTF
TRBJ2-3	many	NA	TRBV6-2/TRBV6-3	TGTGCCAGCAGAGATAGGGCTCGGAGCGGCGATACGCAGTATTTT	CASRDRARSGDTQYF
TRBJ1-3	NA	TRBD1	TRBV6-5	TGTACCAGCAGCAGCGAGAGGGGGCGGCGGAACACCATATATTTT	CTSSSERGRRNTIYF
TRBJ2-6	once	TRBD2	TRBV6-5	TGTGCCAGCAGTTACGGAACTAGCGGGAGTGGGGCCGACGTCCTGACTTTC	CASSYGTSGSGADVLTF
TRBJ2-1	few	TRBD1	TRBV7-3	TGTGCCAGCAGCTTCGGGACAGGGGGACTCGAGCAGTTCTTC	CASSFGTGGLEQFF
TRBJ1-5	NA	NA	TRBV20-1	TGCAGTGTTGGGGAAAGCAATCAGCCCCAGCATTTT	CSVGESNQPQHF
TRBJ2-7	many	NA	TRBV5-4	TGTGCCAGCAGCTTACCGTTACAGGGACACCTAAGCTACGAGCAGTACTTC	CASSLPLQGHLSYEQYF
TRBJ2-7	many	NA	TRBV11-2	TGTGCCAGCAGCTTAGCTGGGGACCCCGCCTACGAGCAGTACTTC	CASSLAGDPAYEQYF
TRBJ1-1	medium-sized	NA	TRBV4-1	TGCGCCAGCAGCCCGCAACAGGGAGTGAACACTGAAGCTTTCTTT	CASSPQQGVNTEAFF
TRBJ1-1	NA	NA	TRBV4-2	TGTGCCAGCAGCCAAGATGGTCTCCTCCGGGAGTTGACTGAAGATCTCTTT	CASSQDGLLRELTEDLF
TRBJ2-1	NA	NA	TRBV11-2	TGTGCCGCCACAGCAGGCCCACTCGGAAATGAGCAGTTCTTC	CAATAGPLGNEQFF